What follows are 4 T cell receptor beta chains derived from one specimen sequenced in a study of glioma-infiltrating T cells after dendritic cell vaccination. The repertoire was sequenced with immunoSEQ multiplex PCR; TCRdb's copy has only in-frame clones and lacks some. The sample includes about 92,000 clones, around 84% of them seen just once. The sample in question was blood, obtained before dendritic cell vaccination. The receptors come from a human donor with glioblastoma.

The genes are TRBV2 and TRBJ1-6, with 9 bases matching TRBD1. From germline, CDR1 is SNHLY and CDR2 FYNNEI. Trimming cost V 6 bases and J 5 bases; bases outside gene matches: 5. The CDR3 has 15 residues. This chain's CDR3 is CASRKTGGDNSPLHF. In DNA, the CDR3 is TGTGCCAGCAGAAAGACAGGGGGTGATAATTCACCCCTCCACTTT.

J is TRBJ1-1 and V is TRBV2, with D perhaps matching TRBD1 (6 bases). CDR1 SNHLY and CDR2 FYNNEI come from the germline V gene. Trimming removed 5 bases from V and 4 bases from J, with 14 bases in between. The CDR3 spans 14 residues. The CDR3 loop reads CASSPAGGLTEAFF. CDR3 in DNA: TGTGCCAGCAGTCCCGCCGGGGGGCTCACTGAAGCTTTCTTT.

There are a few counts of this clone. The chain couples TRBV25-1 to TRBJ1-3; TRBD1 aligns across 11 bases. Germline V CDR1 and CDR2: MGHDK, SYGVNS. The CDR3 consists of 16 residues. V lost 7 bases, J lost 0 bases, and 5 bases stayed unmatched. The CDR3 bases are TGTGCCAGCACTCTGGGGACAGGGGGCTCTGGAAACACCATATATTTT. Translating gives CASTLGTGGSGNTIYF. Supplemented by reference TRBV25-1 and TRBJ1-3, the full variable domain reads EADIYQTPRYLVIGTGKKITLECSQTMGHDKMYWYQQDPGMELHLIHYSYGVNSTEKGDLSSESTVSRIRTEHFPLTLESARPSHTSQYLCASTLGTGGSGNTIYFGEGSWLTVV.

Only a few counts were recorded for this clone. The chain links TRBV2 to TRBJ1-2; unclear D gene. This CDR3 is built from 12 residues. V lost 8 bases and J 6 bases, leaving 13 bases between the germline ends. Germline CDR1 and CDR2: SNHLY and FYNNEI. The CDR3 loop reads CASEHTEDGYTF. CDR3 nucleotides: TGTGCCAGCGAGCATACAGAAGATGGCTACACCTTC.